The 12 T cell receptor beta chains reported below all come from one sample, sequenced in a study of T-cell reconstitution after alpha-beta-depleted transplantation in children. Construction of the TCRbeta library involved unique molecular identifiers. From the PCR reads, TCRdb called clonotypes with MiXCR, one entry per CDR3 protein. The sample lists around 500,000 distinct CDR3 sequences, 23% occurring once. The material sequenced was PBMCs, mostly from graft donor cells, taken 360 days after TCRalphabeta/CD19-depleted stem cell transplant. These receptors came from a boy in the first two years of life who had a stem cell transplant for acute myeloid leukemia, so the T cells may come from the graft donor.

The gene calls are TRBV7-8 and TRBJ1-5; D possibly corresponds to TRBD1 (5 bases). CDR3 size: 15 residues. Trimming took off 4 bases at V and 1 base at J, with 11 bases between the two ends. Germline CDR1 SGHVS, CDR2 FQNEAQ. Here the CDR3 DNA reads TGTGCCAGCAGCTCCCAGGGAGGGAGCAATCAGCCCCAGCATTTT. This translates into CASSSQGGSNQPQHF.

This clonotype was seen ten or more times. The chain carries TRBV9 and TRBJ2-1; 10 bases map to TRBD2. Per the germline V gene, CDR1 is SGDLS and CDR2 is YYNGEE. J was trimmed by 7 bases and V by 4 bases; bases with no gene match: 11. The CDR3 has 16 amino acids. CDR3 loop: CASSSYTSGVGNEQFF. The CDR3, as DNA: TGTGCCAGCAGCTCATACACTAGCGGGGTCGGGAATGAGCAGTTCTTC.

The genes are TRBV7-9 and TRBJ2-7; 7 bases are a match to TRBD2. The CDR3 runs 15 residues. Trimming took 4 bases from V and 3 from J; bases not matched to a gene: 9. In germline, CDR1 is SEHNR, CDR2 FQNEAQ (reference sequence). The chain's CDR3 is CASSSGGGKVYEQYF. The CDR3, as DNA: TGTGCCAGCAGCTCTGGGGGAGGGAAGGTCTACGAGCAGTACTTC.

V and J are TRBV6-2 or TRBV6-3 and TRBJ2-1; 9 nucleotides line up with TRBD1. V shed 0 bases, J shed 3 bases, and the junction held 6 bases outside the gene matches. The germline V gene has CDR1 MNHEY and CDR2 SVGEGT. The CDR3 is 17 amino acids. The CDR3 protein is CASSYSPGQGFYNEQFF. CDR3 sequence (DNA): TGTGCCAGCAGTTACTCCCCTGGACAGGGGTTCTACAATGAGCAGTTCTTC.

The rearrangement uses TRBV29-1 and TRBJ1-2, with D uncertain. This CDR3 has 10 amino acids. The V end was cut by 5 bases, the J end by 7 bases, with 8 bases between. Germline loops: CDR1 SQVTM, CDR2 ANQGSEA. CDR3 protein: CSVFSGGYTF. The CDR3 DNA follows: TGCAGCGTTTTTAGCGGTGGCTACACCTTC.

This rearrangement joins TRBV20-1 to TRBJ2-7, with D perhaps matching TRBD2 (6 bases). The CDR3 runs to 13 residues. Trimming shortened V by 3 bases and J by 3 bases, and 12 bases separated the two germline ends. The germline V gene encodes CDR1 DFQATT and CDR2 SNEGSKA (reference sequence). In nucleotides, the CDR3 is TGCAGTGCTAGTCTGGGAGGCCTCTACGAGCAGTACGTC. Its translation: CSASLGGLYEQYV.

The chain couples TRBV9 to TRBJ2-4; possibly TRBD1 for D (6 bases). Per germline, CDR1 SGDLS and CDR2 YYNGEE. The CDR3 extends over 14 amino acids. V was trimmed by 3 bases and J by 10 bases, leaving 17 bases between them. The chain's CDR3 is CASSAGTGPRIQYF. The CDR3 DNA sequence: TGTGCCAGCAGCGCGGGTACAGGGCCGCGGATTCAGTACTTC.

This clonotype appeared many times. The chain joins TRBV28 to TRBJ2-7; 7 nucleotides match TRBD1. The CDR3 consists of 16 residues. Germline CDR1 is MDHEN and CDR2 is SYDVKM. J was trimmed by 1 base and V by 4 bases; bases with no gene match: 10. CDR3 in DNA: TGTGCCAGCAGTTCGGCCCGGGACAGTGATTCCTACGAGCAGTACGTC. This gives the protein CASSSARDSDSYEQYV.

The chain is built from TRBV20-1 and TRBJ2-3; D not resolved. CDR3 size: 14 residues. Trimming left V 6 bases short and J 7 bases short, with 20 bases between. The germline CDR1 and CDR2 sequences are DFQATT and SNEGSKA (reference sequence). CDR3 coding DNA: TGCAGTGCCCACAGAGAATCCCGGTCAAATACGCAGTATTTT. It specifies CSAHRESRSNTQYF.

This rearrangement joins TRBV6-1 to TRBJ1-2; tentative D call: TRBD1 (5 bases). Trimming shortened V by 5 bases and J by 7 bases, and 20 bases separated the two germline ends. Germline assignment: CDR1 MNHNS and CDR2 SASEGT. CDR3 length: 15 amino acids. Here the CDR3 reads CASSIWGPQKLGYTF. CDR3 bases: TGTGCCAGCAGTATTTGGGGACCTCAGAAGCTTGGCTACACCTTC.

CDR3 bases: TGTGCCAGCAGTTTAGCTGGCGGGGCCTATGGCTACACCTTC. This encodes CASSLAGGAYGYTF. The V call is TRBV12-3 or TRBV12-4, the J call TRBJ1-2; tentative D call: TRBD1 (5 bases). There are 14 residues in the CDR3. V gave up 0 bases and J gave up 4 bases, with 9 bases separating them.

The chain links TRBV20-1 to TRBJ1-5; no clear D gene. Between the trimmed V and J ends, which lost 3 bases and 1 base, there was a span of 7 bases. This CDR3 is 13 amino acids long. The germline V gene has CDR1 DFQATT and CDR2 SNEGSKA (reference sequence). Here the CDR3 reads CSARGRSNQPQHF. The CDR3 DNA reads as TGCAGTGCTAGGGGAAGAAGCAATCAGCCCCAGCATTTT.